These 30 T cell receptor beta chains were all obtained from the same sample, sequenced in a study of Ad26.COV2.S vaccination and SARS-CoV-2 variants. Assay: immunoSEQ multiplex PCR; the TCRdb copy retains only in-frame clones and omits some. The table shows approximately 300,000 clones, with about 86% occurring only once. The sample's treatment: roughly 20 received Ad26.COV2.S at low or high dose, single or two shots; about 5 received placebo; per-sample allocation not given. Repertoires come from day 63 after the first vaccine or placebo injection. The sequenced sample was peripheral blood, obtained in a trial of Ad26.COV2.S vaccine versus placebo. The receptor source for this set is a person between 18 and 60 years old who received the Ad26.COV2.S COVID-19 vaccine or a placebo.

The V and J genes are TRBV11-2 and TRBJ1-4, with 8 positions matching TRBD1. CDR3 length: 15 amino acids. V dropped 0 bases and J dropped 7; count of bases not matched to a gene: 4. The germline V gene encodes CDR1 SGHAT and CDR2 FQNNGV. The DNA of the CDR3 is TGTGCCAGCAGCTTAGAGGCAGGGGGCGGTGAAAAACTGTTTTTT. It is translated as CASSLEAGGGEKLFF.

The rearrangement joins TRBV7-9 to TRBJ2-5, with TRBD2 as a possible D gene (6 bases). The CDR3 runs 13 residues. Germline values: CDR1 SEHNR, CDR2 FQNEAQ (reference sequence). The V and J ends lost 5 bases and 1 base respectively, with 8 bases between them. The CDR3 loop is CASSRDSQETQYF. For the CDR3, the DNA is TGTGCCAGCAGCCGGGACTCCCAAGAGACCCAGTACTTC. The complete variable domain, with remaining parts taken from reference TRBV7-9 and TRBJ2-5, reads DTGVSQNPRHKITKRGQNVTFRCDPISEHNRLYWYRQTLGQGPEFLTYFQNEAQLEKSRLLSDRFSAERPKGSFSTLEIQRTEQGDSAMYLCASSRDSQETQYFGPGTRLLVL.

This chain links TRBV19 with TRBJ2-1, with D possibly being TRBD1 or TRBD2 (5 bases each). V was cut by 10 bases and J by 0 bases, with 13 bases left in between. The V gene's germline CDR1 is LNHDA and CDR2 SQIVND (reference sequence). CDR3 size: 14 residues. CDR3 sequence (DNA): TGTGCCACTAGGGACGGAAGCTCCTACAATGAGCAGTTCTTC. The encoded protein is CATRDGSSYNEQFF.

V is TRBV12-5 and J is TRBJ2-1, with D hard to call. Looked up from germline, CDR1 is LGHNT and CDR2 is FRNRAP. There are 11 residues in the CDR3. V was clipped by 5 bases and J by 7 bases, with 6 bases between them. CDR3 bases: TGTGCTAGTGGTCTCAGAAATGAGCAGTTCTTC. It translates to CASGLRNEQFF.

The J gene is TRBJ2-3, the V gene TRBV18, with a possible D match to TRBD2 (7 bases). V lost 4 bases and J lost 3, with 20 bases in between. Per germline, CDR1 KGHSH and CDR2 LQKENI. The CDR3 runs to 17 residues. The CDR3 loop is CASSLRDLQGGTDTQYF. As DNA, the CDR3 is TGTGCCAGCTCACTAAGGGACTTACAGGGAGGGACAGATACGCAGTATTTT.

This clone showed up many times. V is TRBV2 and J is TRBJ1-1; unclear D gene. The germline CDR1 and CDR2 sequences are SNHLY and FYNNEI. Trimming left V 8 bases short and J 5 bases short, with 9 bases between. The CDR3 runs to 11 residues. The CDR3 region has the DNA TGTGCCAGCCACCAAGGAACTGAAGCTTTCTTT. Translated, it gives CASHQGTEAFF. The complete variable domain, with remaining parts taken from reference TRBV2 and TRBJ1-1, reads EPEVTQTPSHQVTQMGQEVILRCVPISNHLYFYWYRQILGQKVEFLVSFYNNEISEKSEIFDDQFSVERPDGSNFTLKIRSTKLEDSAMYFCASHQGTEAFFGQGTRLTVV.

The rearrangement uses TRBV19 and TRBJ2-1; the match to TRBD2 covers 7 bases. The CDR3 sequence is 17 residues long. Trimming removed 5 bases from V and 4 bases from J; junction bases left unmatched: 14. Germline CDR1 reads LNHDA; CDR2 reads SQIVND (reference sequence). CDR3 nucleotide sequence: TGTGCCAGTAGTGAGGCAGGGAGGGGCCATCGATACAATGAGCAGTTCTTC. This encodes CASSEAGRGHRYNEQFF. Supplemented by reference TRBV19 and TRBJ2-1, the full variable domain reads DGGITQSPKYLFRKEGQNVTLSCEQNLNHDAMYWYRQDPGQGLRLIYYSQIVNDFQKGDIAEGYSVSREKKESFPLTVTSAQKNPTAFYLCASSEAGRGHRYNEQFFGPGTRLTVL.

This clone showed up just a few times. One end of the junction is discordant with germline, which a read error may explain. The V gene is TRBV19, the J gene TRBJ1-1; 11 nucleotides agree with TRBD1. The CDR3 contains 14 residues. Germline V gene sequence: CDR1 LNHDA, CDR2 SQIVND (reference sequence). The CDR3 protein is CASSRDRGNAEAFF. CDR3 DNA: TGTGCCAGTAGTAGGGACAGGGGGAACGCTGAAGCTTTCTTT.

J is TRBJ2-1 and V is TRBV7-6, with 7 bases aligning to TRBD2. The CDR3 covers 15 residues. Germline V gene sequence: CDR1 SGHVS, CDR2 FNYEAQ. The ends lost 1 base at V and 6 bases at J; junction bases unmatched: 6. For the CDR3, the DNA is TGTGCCAGCAGCTTAGGTATGGGCGGGGGCAATGAGCAGTTCTTC. As protein: CASSLGMGGGNEQFF.

The chain carries TRBV2 and TRBJ1-1, with no clear D. The germline V and J ends were trimmed by 6 bases and 1 base, with 15 bases remaining between them. The CDR3 covers 15 residues. CDR1 and CDR2 from the germline V gene are SNHLY and FYNNEI. CDR3 loop: CASSAQRVGNTEAFF. Here the CDR3 DNA reads TGTGCCAGCAGCGCACAGCGGGTAGGGAACACTGAAGCTTTCTTT. The whole variable domain, filled in from reference TRBV2 and TRBJ1-1, reads EPEVTQTPSHQVTQMGQEVILRCVPISNHLYFYWYRQILGQKVEFLVSFYNNEISEKSEIFDDQFSVERPDGSNFTLKIRSTKLEDSAMYFCASSAQRVGNTEAFFGQGTRLTVV.

The chain carries TRBV29-1 and TRBJ1-3; 7 positions agree with TRBD1. In germline, CDR1 is SQVTM, CDR2 ANQGSEA. The CDR3 extends over 13 amino acids. With V trimmed by 6 bases and J by 0 bases, 2 bases remained unmatched. The CDR3 DNA is TGCAGCGTAGCAGGGGGCTCTGGAAACACCATATATTTT. Amino acid sequence: CSVAGGSGNTIYF.

This clone was found a few times. The J gene is TRBJ2-7, the V gene TRBV11-2; possible D gene TRBD1, 5 bases. V lost 1 base and J 3 bases, leaving 19 bases between the germline ends. The length of the CDR3 is 17 residues. Germline CDR1 is SGHAT and CDR2 is FQNNGV. CDR3 region: CASSLGGYGRVGYEQYF. The CDR3 DNA reads TGTGCCAGCAGCTTAGGAGGTTATGGCAGGGTCGGCTACGAGCAGTACTTC.

This sequence joins TRBV6-6 and TRBJ1-3; D is possibly TRBD1 (6 bases). The V gene lost 11 bases and the J gene lost 0 bases, with 14 bases spanning the gap. The CDR3 contains 14 residues. Germline V gene lookup returns CDR1 MNHNY and CDR2 SVGAGI (reference sequence). The CDR3 nucleotides read TGTGCCGGACGGGGGGCCTACTCTGGAAACACCATATATTTT. Protein: CAGRGAYSGNTIYF.

The chain is built from TRBV7-2 and TRBJ1-3; possible D gene TRBD1, 6 bases. Germline CDR1 SGHTA, CDR2 FQGNSA. Trimming removed 1 base from V and 0 bases from J, with 7 bases in between. The CDR3 loop spans 15 amino acids. The CDR3 sequence: CASSLDRVSGNTIYF. The CDR3 DNA sequence: TGTGCCAGCAGCTTAGACAGGGTCTCTGGAAACACCATATATTTT.

V and J are TRBV19 and TRBJ1-3; a weak D match, TRBD1 (6 bases). There are 15 residues in the CDR3. V was shortened by 5 bases and J by 3 bases, with 14 bases between the two germline ends. Germline CDR1 and CDR2: LNHDA and SQIVND (reference sequence). The DNA for the CDR3 is TGTGCCAGTAGTGACAGGTCGAAAAGTGGAAACACCATATATTTT. This gives the protein CASSDRSKSGNTIYF.

This chain joins TRBV6-2 or TRBV6-3 and TRBJ1-5; tentative D call: TRBD1 (6 bases). V lost 5 bases and J 1 base, leaving 12 bases between the germline ends. The CDR3 runs to 15 residues. CDR1 is MNHEY, CDR2 SVGEGT, per germline. Here the CDR3 DNA reads TGTGCCAGCAGTACGTACAGGGTCAGCAATCAGCCCCAGCATTTT. Encoded protein: CASSTYRVSNQPQHF.

CDR3: CAWSDRGTTNEKLFF. The DNA of the CDR3 is TGTGCCTGGAGTGACAGGGGAACAACTAATGAAAAACTGTTTTTT. The rearrangement links TRBV30 to TRBJ1-4; 7 bases fit TRBD1. V was pared by 1 base and J by 0 bases, with 2 bases of the junction left unmatched. CDR3 length: 15 amino acids. Germline loops: CDR1 GTSNPN, CDR2 SVGIG (reference sequence).

This clone occurred a few times. The chain combines TRBV6-2 or TRBV6-3 with TRBJ1-1; D possibly corresponds to TRBD1 (5 bases). The germline V gene has CDR1 MNHEY and CDR2 SVGEGT. The V gene lost 6 bases and the J gene lost 11 bases, with 16 bases spanning the gap. This CDR3 comprises 12 residues. The CDR3 nucleotides read TGTGCCAGCAGCCCCGACAGACTACCGGCTTTCTTT. Protein: CASSPDRLPAFF.

The J gene is TRBJ2-7, the V gene TRBV7-3; D possibly corresponds to TRBD2 (6 bases). CDR1 is SGHTA, CDR2 FQGTGA, per germline. V was cut by 5 bases and J by 7 bases, with 15 bases left in between. The CDR3 has 13 amino acids. The CDR3 DNA reads as TGTGCCAGCAGCGCAGGAAGTCGGGGGGAGCAGTACTTC. It is translated as CASSAGSRGEQYF.

This chain links TRBV7-2 with TRBJ1-2; D remains ambiguous. Trimming shortened V by 2 bases and J by 2 bases, and 6 bases separated the two germline ends. The CDR3 is 13 amino acids. Germline V gene sequence: CDR1 SGHTA, CDR2 FQGNSA. In DNA form, the CDR3 reads TGTGCCAGCAGCTTACGGCGGAACTATGGCTACACCTTC. As protein: CASSLRRNYGYTF.

This chain links TRBV2 with TRBJ2-2, with D perhaps matching TRBD1 (5 bases). V was shortened by 4 bases and J by 4 bases, with 10 bases between the two germline ends. In germline, CDR1 is SNHLY, CDR2 FYNNEI. This CDR3 region has 14 residues. The CDR3 nucleotides read TGTGCCAGCAGTGGACAGATCCCCACCGGGGAGCTGTTTTTT. Its protein product is CASSGQIPTGELFF. The full variable domain, rest sourced from reference TRBV2 and TRBJ2-2, is EPEVTQTPSHQVTQMGQEVILRCVPISNHLYFYWYRQILGQKVEFLVSFYNNEISEKSEIFDDQFSVERPDGSNFTLKIRSTKLEDSAMYFCASSGQIPTGELFFGEGSRLTVL.

The V gene is TRBV29-1, the J gene TRBJ1-6; tentatively, D is TRBD1 (6 bases). V shed 6 bases and J shed 4 bases, with 10 bases lying between them. Germline V gene lookup returns CDR1 SQVTM and CDR2 ANQGSEA. CDR3 length: 13 residues. The CDR3 coding sequence is TGCAGCGTGCGCCAGGGGTATAATTCACCCCTCCACTTT. Translated, it gives CSVRQGYNSPLHF.

This chain joins TRBV5-1 and TRBJ2-7; 8 bases align to TRBD1. This CDR3 is built from 14 residues. From germline, CDR1 is SGHRS and CDR2 YFSETQ. V was pared by 4 bases and J by 7 bases, with 10 bases of the junction left unmatched. The DNA of the CDR3 is TGCGCCAGCAGCCTCGGGACAGGAGAAAGGGAGCAGTACTTC. Translating gives CASSLGTGEREQYF. The full variable domain, completed using reference TRBV5-1 and TRBJ2-7, is KAGVTQTPRYLIKTRGQQVTLSCSPISGHRSVSWYQQTPGQGLQFLFEYFSETQRNKGNFPGRFSGRQFSNSRSEMNVSTLELGDSALYLCASSLGTGEREQYFGPGTRLTVT.

CDR3 region: CASSQSGRPRTDTQYF. As DNA, the CDR3 is TGTGCCAGCAGCCAAAGCGGGCGGCCGCGCACAGATACGCAGTATTTT. V is TRBV3-1 (or the pseudogene TRBV3-2) and J is TRBJ2-3, with D possibly TRBD2 on 6 matching bases. Trimming stripped 2 bases from V and 1 base from J, with 13 bases between. The CDR3 runs 16 residues. Germline V lookup: CDR1 LGHDT, CDR2 YNNKEL (reference sequence).

The chain uses TRBV3-1 (or the pseudogene TRBV3-2) and TRBJ1-1; tentatively, D is TRBD1 (6 bases). V lost 4 bases and J 1 base, leaving 13 bases between the germline ends. The CDR3 runs 15 residues. CDR1 and CDR2 from the germline V gene are LGHDT and YNNKEL (reference sequence). CDR3 amino acids: CASSRNRQANTEAFF. CDR3 DNA: TGTGCCAGCAGCCGTAACCGACAGGCGAACACTGAAGCTTTCTTT.

V is TRBV10-3 and J is TRBJ2-5; D unresolved. The V gene's germline CDR1 is ENHRY and CDR2 SYGVKD. The length of the CDR3 is 14 residues. The ends were cut back, 0 bases at V and 5 bases at J, with 10 bases in the middle. This CDR3 is CAISESAWAETQYF. The CDR3 DNA reads TGTGCCATCAGTGAGTCCGCCTGGGCGGAGACCCAGTACTTC.

This rearrangement joins TRBV5-1 to TRBJ2-1; TRBD2 aligns across 12 bases. Germline-derived CDR1 and CDR2 are SGHRS and YFSETQ. J gave up 4 bases and V 4 bases, and 9 bases lay outside the gene matches. CDR3 length: 17 amino acids. This CDR3 is CASSPTPTSGGYNEQFF. The CDR3 DNA follows: TGCGCCAGCAGCCCGACCCCGACTAGCGGGGGTTACAATGAGCAGTTCTTC.

The chain joins TRBV7-2 to TRBJ1-2, with D unclear. CDR3 length: 12 amino acids. Trimming left V 0 bases short and J 6 bases short, with 5 bases between. Germline V gene lookup returns CDR1 SGHTA and CDR2 FQGNSA. DNA for the CDR3: TGTGCCAGCAGCTTAGCGAAGAATGGCTACACCTTC. Translating it yields CASSLAKNGYTF.

The chain has TRBV6-5 and TRBJ2-7; TRBD1 matches 10 bases. CDR3 size: 14 residues. Losses at the gene ends were 7 bases for V and 3 bases for J; bases not matched to a gene: 6. In germline, CDR1 is MNHEY, CDR2 SVGAGI. DNA of the CDR3: TGTGCCAGCACCCTGGACAGGGGGTACTACGAGCAGTACTTC. Translating gives CASTLDRGYYEQYF.

The V call is TRBV7-9, the J call TRBJ2-1, with 12 bases aligning to TRBD2. The germline V gene has CDR1 SEHNR and CDR2 FQNEAQ (reference sequence). The CDR3 loop spans 16 amino acids. V gave up 7 bases and J gave up 4 bases; unmatched junction bases: 8. CDR3 protein: CASTLAGGGGYNEQFF. CDR3 bases: TGTGCCAGCACCCTAGCGGGGGGGGGCGGATACAATGAGCAGTTCTTC.